The TCR beta chain under discussion was sequenced for a study of cytomegalovirus exposure and HLA in healthy donors. General observations from the study: According to a subsequent analysis, TCR clusters identified in the first cohort showed a tendency to co-occur across the approximately 120 validation repertoires.

The CDR3 is 17 amino acids. After removal of 1 base from V and 7 bases from J, the junction contained 13 bases not matched to a gene. From germline, CDR1 is MGHRA and CDR2 YSYEKL. Remarks on this clone: Antigen: not known.

TCRdb's table, derived via immunoSEQ multiplex PCR, lists solely in-frame clones and lacks some. The data contain under 95,000 clones, around 94% of them singletons. The V gene is TRBV4-1, the J gene TRBJ2-7, with TRBD2 identical over 10 bases. The clonotype was recovered from a woman between 18 and 29 years old in good health and CMV-seronegative. Material for sequencing was PBMCs. The CDR3 DNA reads as TGCGCCAGCAGCCAAGTCCCGAGCGGGGGGGGCCTAGGAGAGCAGTACTTC. Protein: CASSQVPSGGGLGEQYF.